The present TCR beta chain was sequenced within a study of blood T cell repertoires in COVID-19. Here immunoSEQ multiplex PCR was the method, and the copy in TCRdb shows in-frame clones only, minus some. The sample has 100,000 to 150,000 clones; around 76% are singletons. Followed longitudinally, the Seattle patients had been enrolled during active infection. Germline values: CDR1 MNHEY, CDR2 SMNVEV (reference sequence). V lost 10 bases and J 8 bases, leaving 13 bases between the germline ends. The CDR3 loop spans 11 amino acids. This clone occurred once. This clonotype was obtained from a man at least 80 years old with COVID-19, enrolled during active disease. What was sequenced was peripheral blood. The chain recombines TRBV27 with TRBJ2-3; D is possibly TRBD1 (6 bases). The CDR3 DNA sequence: TGTGCCACGGATACAGGGTCTACGCAGTATTTT. Its protein product is CATDTGSTQYF.